These 17 T cell receptor beta chains were all obtained from the same sample, sequenced in a study of T cells in Graves' hyperthyroidism and ophthalmopathy. What was amplified from RNA transcripts were TCR beta CDR3 regions. An initial round of RT-PCR targeting the TCR CDR3 relied on the HTBI primer set. TCRdb called the multiplex PCR reads again in MiXCR, with one record for every CDR3 protein. The table shows roughly 570,000 distinct CDR3 sequences, with roughly 50% occurring only once. Material for sequencing was peripheral blood or thyroid tissue (not recorded which). The source is an adult woman with Graves' disease, either hyperthyroidism or ophthalmopathy (not recorded which).

This rearrangement joins TRBV6-1 to TRBJ1-1; no clear D gene. Trimming shortened V by 6 bases and J by 5 bases, and 10 bases separated the two germline ends. Germline V CDR1 and CDR2: MNHNS, SASEGT. The CDR3 is 12 amino acids. CDR3 amino acids: CASSPTQTEAFF. Here the CDR3 DNA reads TGTGCCAGCAGCCCAACCCAGACTGAAGCTTTCTTT.

V is TRBV5-1 and J is TRBJ2-6; no clear D gene. Germline V gene data show CDR1 as SGHRS and CDR2 as YFSETQ. The V gene lost 4 bases and the J gene lost 0 bases, with 17 bases spanning the gap. This CDR3 region has 18 residues. As DNA, the CDR3 is TGCGCCAGCAGCCTGGGTATGGTAGAAAGCTCTGGGGCCAACGTCCTGACTTTC. Translated: CASSLGMVESSGANVLTF.

This clonotype was detected a few times. The genes are TRBV18 and TRBJ2-7; no reliable D call. V was clipped by 0 bases and J by 3 bases, with 9 bases between them. Germline V gene lookup returns CDR1 KGHSH and CDR2 LQKENI. The CDR3 is 14 amino acids. The CDR3 is CASSPPGSFYEQYF. CDR3 in DNA: TGTGCCAGCTCACCACCGGGATCCTTCTACGAGCAGTACTTC.

The table lists this clonotype with many counts. J is TRBJ1-1 and V is TRBV7-9, with a possible D match to TRBD1 (6 bases). CDR1 and CDR2 (germline): SEHNR, FQNEAQ (reference sequence). V lost 5 bases and J lost 1, with 11 bases in between. The CDR3 sequence is 14 residues long. The CDR3, as DNA: TGTGCCAGCAGCCGGCAGGGGACGAACACTGAAGCTTTCTTT. It specifies CASSRQGTNTEAFF.

Comments on this clonotype: This may be a read error: a much more frequent sequence differs by one nucleotide. The gene calls are TRBV6-6 and TRBJ1-1; D gene uncertain. The CDR3 spans 13 residues. Germline V gene data show CDR1 as MNHNY and CDR2 as SVGAGI (reference sequence). The CDR3 nucleotides read TGTGCCAGCAGTGAAATGTTGAACACTGAAGCTCTCTTT. This encodes CASSEMLNTEALF.

The V gene is TRBV7-6, the J gene TRBJ2-2; the D is unclear. V was cut by 1 base and J by 12 bases, with 0 bases left in between. Germline CDR1 is SGHVS and CDR2 is FNYEAQ. This CDR3 is built from 9 residues. CDR3 sequence reads: CASSLELFF. CDR3 coding DNA: TGTGCCAGCAGCTTAGAGCTGTTTTTT.

This clonotype was recorded at least ten times. V and J are TRBV6-5 and TRBJ1-4; D gene uncertain. V was trimmed by 0 bases and J by 0 bases, leaving 5 bases between them. CDR3 length: 15 amino acids. Germline lookup yields CDR1 MNHEY and CDR2 SVGAGI. In DNA, the CDR3 is TGTGCCAGCAGTTACTCGGGCTCAACTAATGAAAAACTGTTTTTT. As protein: CASSYSGSTNEKLFF.

This clonotype was found many times. The chain links TRBV7-9 to TRBJ2-7; TRBD1 matches at 8 bases. Germline trimming cut 5 bases from V and 0 bases from J; bases unmatched to any gene: 9. The CDR3 consists of 16 residues. Germline assignment: CDR1 SEHNR and CDR2 FQNEAQ (reference sequence). CDR3 amino acids: CASSTPGQESSYEQYF. CDR3 in DNA: TGTGCCAGCAGCACCCCGGGACAGGAATCCTCCTACGAGCAGTACTTC.

This clonotype occurred a few times. This chain joins TRBV15 and TRBJ1-5, with TRBD1 identical over 10 bases. The CDR3 loop spans 15 amino acids. The J segment lost 2 bases and the V segment lost 3 bases, leaving 1 base of the junction unmatched. From germline, CDR1 is LNHNV and CDR2 YYDKDF (reference sequence). This chain's CDR3 is CATSSGTGGNQPQHF. The DNA for the CDR3 is TGTGCCACCAGCAGCGGGACAGGGGGCAATCAGCCCCAGCATTTT.

This rearrangement joins TRBV7-9 to TRBJ1-2; D perhaps matches TRBD1 (5 bases). Trimming took 2 bases from V and 1 from J, leaving 11 bases between them. From germline, CDR1 is SEHNR and CDR2 FQNEAQ (reference sequence). The CDR3 spans 15 residues. CDR3 loop: CASSLPWGDNYGYTF. In nucleotides, the CDR3 is TGTGCCAGCAGCTTACCCTGGGGGGATAACTATGGCTACACCTTC.

A few counts support this clonotype. The rearrangement joins TRBV11-3 to TRBJ2-5; D not resolved. The length of the CDR3 is 11 residues. Trimming took off 5 bases at V and 8 bases at J, with 9 bases between the two ends. The germline V gene encodes CDR1 SGHNT and CDR2 YENEEA. This chain's CDR3 is CASSRQDTQYF. For the CDR3, the DNA is TGTGCCAGCAGCAGGCAGGACACCCAGTACTTC.

This clonotype was picked up a small number of times. J is TRBJ1-2 and V is TRBV19; D ambiguous. V lost 3 bases and J 3 bases, leaving 8 bases between the germline ends. CDR1 and CDR2 (germline): LNHDA, SQIVND (reference sequence). This CDR3 spans 13 amino acids. CDR3 in DNA: TGTGCCAGTAGTATTGGCGTGGACTATGGCTACACCTTC. It translates to CASSIGVDYGYTF.

The rearrangement uses TRBV15 and TRBJ1-5, with a possible D match to TRBD1 (5 bases). CDR3 length: 14 residues. V lost 3 bases to trimming and J lost 7 bases, with 13 bases between them. Germline-derived CDR1 and CDR2 are LNHNV and YYDKDF (reference sequence). This CDR3 is CATSSLGVEQPQHF. The CDR3, as DNA: TGTGCCACCAGCAGCTTAGGGGTGGAGCAGCCCCAGCATTTT.

This clonotype was seen only once. The chain is built from TRBV29-1 and TRBJ1-2, with D perhaps matching TRBD1 (6 bases). The CDR3 consists of 23 residues. Trimming took off 4 bases at V and 8 bases at J, with 47 bases between the two ends. Germline CDR1 reads SQVTM; CDR2 reads ANQGSEA. The CDR3 nucleotides read TGCAGCGTTGTCCCCCAAGGATCAGCGGGGGACAACGCTGCAGAGAAGGGCTTGTGGGGCTACACCTTC. Protein product: CSVVPQGSAGDNAAEKGLWGYTF. The full variable domain, its missing parts supplied by reference TRBV29-1 and TRBJ1-2, is SAVISQKPSRDICQRGTSLTIQCQVDSQVTMMFWYRQQPGQSLTLIATANQGSEATYESGFVIDKFPISRPNLTFSTLTVSNMSPEDSSIYLCSVVPQGSAGDNAAEKGLWGYTFGSGTRLTVV.

J is TRBJ1-2 and V is TRBV2; D is unresolved. The germline V and J ends were trimmed by 1 base and 9 bases, with 9 bases remaining between them. Germline-derived CDR1 and CDR2 are SNHLY and FYNNEI. The CDR3 loop spans 12 amino acids. CDR3 loop: CASSEGRRSYTF. The CDR3 bases are TGTGCCAGCAGTGAAGGGAGGCGCAGCTACACCTTC.

This clonotype was recorded at least ten times. The chain recombines TRBV5-1 with TRBJ1-1; 7 bases agree with TRBD1. Per the germline V gene, CDR1 is SGHRS and CDR2 is YFSETQ. This CDR3 comprises 14 residues. The trim removed 4 bases at V and 3 bases at J, leaving 6 bases unmatched. CDR3 sequence reads: CASSPTGRDTEAFF. The CDR3 DNA follows: TGCGCCAGCAGCCCGACAGGGAGGGACACTGAAGCTTTCTTT.

This clonotype showed up just a few times. V usage is TRBV29-1 and J usage is TRBJ1-2, with a weak D call TRBD1 (6 bases). Per the germline V gene, CDR1 is SQVTM and CDR2 is ANQGSEA. The V end lost 4 bases, the J end lost 8 bases, and 17 bases lay between the germline ends. The CDR3 covers 13 residues. CDR3 nucleotides: TGCAGCGTTGTTACACAGGGTTCGAACGGCTACACCTTC. This encodes CSVVTQGSNGYTF. Full variable domain (missing parts from reference TRBV29-1 and TRBJ1-2): SAVISQKPSRDICQRGTSLTIQCQVDSQVTMMFWYRQQPGQSLTLIATANQGSEATYESGFVIDKFPISRPNLTFSTLTVSNMSPEDSSIYLCSVVTQGSNGYTFGSGTRLTVV.